The rows below give T cell receptor beta chains drawn from one sample of a study of vaccination and CD4 T cells after COVID-19. The antigens for these receptors are not known. TCRdb reprocessed the PCR reads via MiXCR and lists one record per CDR3 protein. The sample records over 10,000 distinct CDR3 sequences, 44% being singletons. The material sequenced was CD4+ T cells from blood, cultured in vitro. The receptor source for this set is a human donor who had recovered from COVID-19. CDR3s include the opening cysteine and the closing phenylalanine or tryptophan. Each record gives: D gene, clone size, J gene, V gene, CDR3 DNA, CDR3 protein. A D gene is named only where the DNA matches it firmly. Rows give clone size only sometimes, using once, few, many, or a class for an expanded clone.

D gene: TRBD2; clone size: NA; J gene: TRBJ2-3; V gene: TRBV27; CDR3 DNA: TGTGCCAGCAGCTCCCTAGCGGGGGGCACAGATACGCAGTATTTT; CDR3 protein: CASSSLAGGTDTQYF
D gene: NA; clone size: few; J gene: TRBJ1-5; V gene: TRBV12-3/TRBV12-4; CDR3 DNA: TGTGCCAGCAGTCCCATGCGTGGTGGCAATCAGCCCCAGCATTTT; CDR3 protein: CASSPMRGGNQPQHF
D gene: NA; clone size: NA; J gene: TRBJ1-1; V gene: TRBV27; CDR3 DNA: TGTGCCAGCAGTGCCCGGGTGGGTACTGAAGCTTTCTTT; CDR3 protein: CASSARVGTEAFF
D gene: NA; clone size: NA; J gene: TRBJ1-2; V gene: TRBV14; CDR3 DNA: TGTGCCAGCAGCCCCTTGGGGGTTCCGGATGGCTACACCTTC; CDR3 protein: CASSPLGVPDGYTF
D gene: NA; clone size: few; J gene: TRBJ1-2; V gene: TRBV20-1; CDR3 DNA: TGCAGCGGACTGAGCTATGGCTACACCTTC; CDR3 protein: CSGLSYGYTF
D gene: NA; clone size: few; J gene: TRBJ1-2; V gene: TRBV6-1; CDR3 DNA: TGTGCCAGCATGAGGAGTGGCTATGGCTACACCTTC; CDR3 protein: CASMRSGYGYTF
D gene: TRBD2; clone size: NA; J gene: TRBJ2-5; V gene: TRBV29-1; CDR3 DNA: TGCAGCGTTGATATTTGGCGGGGGGGAGGGGAGACCCAGTACTTC; CDR3 protein: CSVDIWRGGGETQYF
D gene: NA; clone size: few; J gene: TRBJ1-1; V gene: TRBV6-1; CDR3 DNA: TGTGCCAGCAAAAACGGTTTCCTCTGGGGAGCTTTCTTT; CDR3 protein: CASKNGFLWGAFF
D gene: NA; clone size: NA; J gene: TRBJ2-6; V gene: TRBV14; CDR3 DNA: TGTGCCAGCAGCGGTCTACAGGGTCTCGGGGCCAACGTCCTGACTTTC; CDR3 protein: CASSGLQGLGANVLTF
D gene: NA; clone size: few; J gene: TRBJ1-1; V gene: TRBV30; CDR3 DNA: TGTGCCTGGGAACAGGGCGCAAACACTGAAGCTTTCTTT; CDR3 protein: CAWEQGANTEAFF
D gene: NA; clone size: few; J gene: TRBJ1-2; V gene: TRBV19; CDR3 DNA: TGTGCCAGTAGTATTTTGGGGTATGGCTACACCTTC; CDR3 protein: CASSILGYGYTF
D gene: TRBD1; clone size: NA; J gene: TRBJ2-5; V gene: TRBV5-4; CDR3 DNA: TGTGCCAGCAGCGGCCGGACAGGGGAAGAGACCCAGTACTTC; CDR3 protein: CASSGRTGEETQYF
D gene: TRBD2; clone size: NA; J gene: TRBJ2-3; V gene: TRBV15; CDR3 DNA: TGTGCCACCAGCAGAGGGAACAGCGGGGGAGGAGATACGCAGTATTTT; CDR3 protein: CATSRGNSGGGDTQYF
D gene: TRBD1; clone size: NA; J gene: TRBJ1-6; V gene: TRBV25-1; CDR3 DNA: TGTGCCAGCAGGGACAGGGCAAATTCACCCCTCCACTTT; CDR3 protein: CASRDRANSPLHF
D gene: NA; clone size: NA; J gene: TRBJ1-1; V gene: TRBV6-1; CDR3 DNA: TGTGCCAGCAGTCGAAAGGGAAGGGACACTGAAGCTTTCTTT; CDR3 protein: CASSRKGRDTEAFF
D gene: NA; clone size: NA; J gene: TRBJ2-6; V gene: TRBV11-3; CDR3 DNA: TGTGCCAGCAGCTTGGGTGGGGCCAACGTCCTGACTTTC; CDR3 protein: CASSLGGANVLTF
D gene: NA; clone size: NA; J gene: TRBJ2-3; V gene: TRBV19; CDR3 DNA: TGTGCCAGTACCCCCCAACGGGGGAGCACAGATACGCAGTATTTT; CDR3 protein: CASTPQRGSTDTQYF
D gene: TRBD2; clone size: NA; J gene: TRBJ2-1; V gene: TRBV7-3; CDR3 DNA: TGTGCCAGCAGTTCCGGGACTAGCGGGAAAAGCTCCTACAATGAGCAGTTCTTC; CDR3 protein: CASSSGTSGKSSYNEQFF
D gene: NA; clone size: NA; J gene: TRBJ2-7; V gene: TRBV6-1; CDR3 DNA: TGTGCCAGCAGCTTAGGGGGGACTGTCTCCTACGAGCAGTACTTC; CDR3 protein: CASSLGGTVSYEQYF
D gene: NA; clone size: NA; J gene: TRBJ2-5; V gene: TRBV27; CDR3 DNA: TGTGCCAGCAGTTTATACGGGGAAGAAGAGACCCAGTACTTC; CDR3 protein: CASSLYGEEETQYF
D gene: NA; clone size: NA; J gene: TRBJ1-2; V gene: TRBV6-1; CDR3 DNA: TGTGCCAACCAACAAGAGGCTAACTATGGCTACACCTTC; CDR3 protein: CANQQEANYGYTF
D gene: NA; clone size: NA; J gene: TRBJ1-5; V gene: TRBV21-1; CDR3 DNA: TGTGCCAGCAGCCTGGGACCCCCCTTGAGGTGCAATCAGCCCCAGCATTTT; CDR3 protein: CASSLGPPLRCNQPQHF
D gene: NA; clone size: few; J gene: TRBJ1-2; V gene: TRBV5-6; CDR3 DNA: TGTGCCAGCAGCTCGGACAGTAACTATGGCTACACCTTC; CDR3 protein: CASSSDSNYGYTF
D gene: TRBD1; clone size: NA; J gene: TRBJ2-7; V gene: TRBV18; CDR3 DNA: TGTGCCAGCTCTCCGGGGACAGGGATCGAGCAGTACTTC; CDR3 protein: CASSPGTGIEQYF